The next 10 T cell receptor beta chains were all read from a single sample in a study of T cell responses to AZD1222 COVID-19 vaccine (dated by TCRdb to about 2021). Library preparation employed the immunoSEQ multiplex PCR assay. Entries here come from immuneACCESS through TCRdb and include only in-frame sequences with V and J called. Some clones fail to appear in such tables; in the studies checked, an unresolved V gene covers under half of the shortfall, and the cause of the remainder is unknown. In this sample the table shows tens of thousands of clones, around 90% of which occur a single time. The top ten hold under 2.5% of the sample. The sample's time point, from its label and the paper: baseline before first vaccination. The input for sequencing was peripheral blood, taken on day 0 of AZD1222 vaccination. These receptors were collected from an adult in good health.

The CDR3 DNA is TGTGCCACCAGCAGAGGATTAGGGACGGGAAATGAAAAACTGTTTTTT. Translation: CATSRGLGTGNEKLFF. The chain has TRBV15 and TRBJ1-4; TRBD1 might be the D (5 bases). The germline V and J ends were trimmed by 1 base and 5 bases, with 14 bases remaining between them. This CDR3 contains 16 residues. Germline values: CDR1 LNHNV, CDR2 YYDKDF (reference sequence). The variable domain in full, with the rest retrieved from reference TRBV15 and TRBJ1-4, is DAMVIQNPRYQVTQFGKPVTLSCSQTLNHNVMYWYQQKSSQAPKLLFHYYDKDFNNEADTPDNFQSRRPNTSFCFLDIRSPGLGDTAMYLCATSRGLGTGNEKLFFGSGTQLSVL.

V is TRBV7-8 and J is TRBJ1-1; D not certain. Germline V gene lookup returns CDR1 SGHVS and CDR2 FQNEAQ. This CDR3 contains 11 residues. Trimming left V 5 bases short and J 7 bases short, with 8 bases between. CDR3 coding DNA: TGTGCCAGCAGCACACAGCTTGAAGCTTTCTTT. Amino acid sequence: CASSTQLEAFF.

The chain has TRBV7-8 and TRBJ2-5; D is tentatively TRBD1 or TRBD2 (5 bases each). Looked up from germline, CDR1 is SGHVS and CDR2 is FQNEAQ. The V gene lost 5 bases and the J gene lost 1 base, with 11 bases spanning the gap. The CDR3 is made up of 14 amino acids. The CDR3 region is CASSKGTVQETQYF. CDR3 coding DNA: TGTGCCAGCAGCAAAGGGACGGTCCAAGAGACCCAGTACTTC. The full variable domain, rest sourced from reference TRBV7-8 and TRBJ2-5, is GAGVSQSPRYKVAKRGQDVALRCDPISGHVSLFWYQQALGQGPEFLTYFQNEAQLDKSGLPSDRFFAERPEGSVSTLKIQRTQQEDSAVYLCASSKGTVQETQYFGPGTRLLVL.

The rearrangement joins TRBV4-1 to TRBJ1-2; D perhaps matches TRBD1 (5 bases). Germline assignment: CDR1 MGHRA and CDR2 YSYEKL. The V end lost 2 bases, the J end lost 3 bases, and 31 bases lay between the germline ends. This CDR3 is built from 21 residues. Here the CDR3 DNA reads TGCGCCAGCAGCCAAAGGAATGACAGTAGGGCTAGAAGAAGAGGATACTATGGCTACACCTTC. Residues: CASSQRNDSRARRRGYYGYTF.

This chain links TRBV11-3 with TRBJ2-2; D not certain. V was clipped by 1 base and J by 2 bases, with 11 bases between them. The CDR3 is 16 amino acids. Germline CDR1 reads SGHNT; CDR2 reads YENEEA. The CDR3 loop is CASSLATGTNTGELFF. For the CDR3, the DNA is TGTGCCAGCAGCTTAGCGACCGGAACAAACACCGGGGAGCTGTTTTTT. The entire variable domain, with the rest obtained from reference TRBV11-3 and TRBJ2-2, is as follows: EAGVVQSPRYKIIEKKQPVAFWCNPISGHNTLYWYLQNLGQGPELLIRYENEEAVDDSQLPKDRFSAERLKGVDSTLKIQPAELGDSAVYLCASSLATGTNTGELFFGEGSRLTVL.

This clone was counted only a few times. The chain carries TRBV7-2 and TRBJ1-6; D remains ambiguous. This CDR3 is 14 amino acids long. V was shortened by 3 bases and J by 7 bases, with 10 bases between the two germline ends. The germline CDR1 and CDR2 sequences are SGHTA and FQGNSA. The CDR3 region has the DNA TGTGCCAGCAGCTTGGCAAATCCGAATTCACCCCTCCACTTT. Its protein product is CASSLANPNSPLHF.

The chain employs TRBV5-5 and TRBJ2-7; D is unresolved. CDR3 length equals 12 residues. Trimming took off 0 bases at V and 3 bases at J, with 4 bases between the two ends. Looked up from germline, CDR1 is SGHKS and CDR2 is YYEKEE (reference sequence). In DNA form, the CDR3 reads TGTGCCAGCAGCTTGGTAGTCTACGAGCAGTACTTC. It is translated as CASSLVVYEQYF. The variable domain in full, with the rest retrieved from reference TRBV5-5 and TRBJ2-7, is DAGVTQSPTHLIKTRGQQVTLRCSPISGHKSVSWYQQVLGQGPQFIFQYYEKEERGRGNFPDRFSARQFPNYSSELNVNALLLGDSALYLCASSLVVYEQYFGPGTRLTVT.

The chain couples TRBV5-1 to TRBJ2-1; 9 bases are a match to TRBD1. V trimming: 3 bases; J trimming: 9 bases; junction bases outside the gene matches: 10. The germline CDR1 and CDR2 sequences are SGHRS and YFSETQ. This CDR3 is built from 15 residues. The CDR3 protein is CASSWDRDRAVEQFF. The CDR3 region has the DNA TGCGCCAGCAGCTGGGACCGGGACAGGGCTGTTGAGCAGTTCTTC.

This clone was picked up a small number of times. The CDR3 protein is CASSQTGWLNTEAFF. Written as DNA, the CDR3 is TGTGCCAGCAGCCAAACAGGGTGGCTGAACACTGAAGCTTTCTTT. The chain carries TRBV4-2 and TRBJ1-1; a possible D gene is TRBD1 (6 bases). From germline, CDR1 is LGHNA and CDR2 YNFKEQ. V lost 2 bases, J lost 0 bases, and 10 bases lay in between. The CDR3 contains 15 residues.

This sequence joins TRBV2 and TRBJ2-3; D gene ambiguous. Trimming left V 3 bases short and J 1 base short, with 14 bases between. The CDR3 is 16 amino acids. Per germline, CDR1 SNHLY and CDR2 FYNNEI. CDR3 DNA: TGTGCCAGCAGTGAGAAAAAGGGATGGGGCACAGATACGCAGTATTTT. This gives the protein CASSEKKGWGTDTQYF.